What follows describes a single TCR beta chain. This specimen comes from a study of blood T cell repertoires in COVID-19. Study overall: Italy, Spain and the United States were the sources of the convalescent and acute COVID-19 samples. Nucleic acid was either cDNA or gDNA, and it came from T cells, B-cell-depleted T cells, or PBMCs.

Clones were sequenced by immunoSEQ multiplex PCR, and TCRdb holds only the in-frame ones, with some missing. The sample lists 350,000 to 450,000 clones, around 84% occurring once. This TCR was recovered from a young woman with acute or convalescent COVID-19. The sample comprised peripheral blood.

The CDR3 coding sequence is TGTGCCAGCCTCGGACAGGGGAACACTGAAGCTTTCTTT. This encodes CASLGQGNTEAFF. The chain is built from TRBV3-1 (or the pseudogene TRBV3-2) and TRBJ1-1; the match to TRBD1 covers 8 bases. CDR3 length equals 13 residues. Germline CDR1 reads LGHDT; CDR2 reads YNNKEL (reference sequence). V trimming: 8 bases; J trimming: 1 base; junction bases outside the gene matches: 3.